This T cell receptor (beta chain) is from a study of OX40 agonist ivuxolimab in advanced cancers. For the study in its entirety: Ivuxolimab was a fully human IgG2 agonistic monoclonal antibody targeting the costimulatory receptor OX40 (CD134). Intravenous ivuxolimab was administered to patients every 2 weeks at six dose levels: 0.01, 0.1, 0.3, 1.5, 3 and 10 mg/kg. Of the roughly 53 patients in dose escalation, 19 had hepatocellular carcinoma, roughly 15 had melanoma, 9 had renal cell carcinoma and 9 had head and neck cancer. A male proportion of roughly 80% and a mean age of approximately 61 years, ranging from roughly 23 to 79, were recorded for the dose-escalation cohort. Prior anti-PD-1, anti-PD-L1 or anti-CTLA-4 therapy was permitted, and checkpoint inhibitors had been received by roughly two fifths of dose-escalation patients. Partial responses occurred in three dose-escalation patients: two with cutaneous melanoma and one with hepatocellular carcinoma. The purpose of peripheral TCRbeta sequencing was to test whether ivuxolimab changed TCR sequence diversity and led to clonal T-cell expansion. The paper covers the monotherapy dose-escalation part of the phase I ivuxolimab trial, which included N of about 50 patients.

Genomic DNA was extracted from sorted cells for sequencing of the TCRbeta CDR3 region. The immunoSEQ Assay was used for sequencing of TCRbeta CDR3 regions. TCRdb carries this immuneACCESS record with in-frame sequences only. Its versions omit some clonotypes, under half of them owing to an unresolved V gene in the studies checked, with the rest unexplained. In this sample the table shows more than 75,000 clones, around four fifths of which occur a single time. Jointly, the top ten make up 6.6% of the sample. Based on the germline V gene, the CDR1 and CDR2 sequences are SGHDN and FVKESK. The CDR3 measures 15 amino acids from cysteine to phenylalanine. CDR3 DNA only is kept here, 45 bases in frame from base 1. V drops 3 bases and J drops 1 base, leaving 11 bases in between. Study-wide conclusions, independent of this receptor: Antigen specificity was not determined for the clonally expanded peripheral T cells. After ivuxolimab, more expanded clones were found on average in CD8+ T cells than in CD4+ T cells. At doses from 0.1 to 3.0 mg/kg, clonal expansion was seen in both CD4+ and CD8+ blood T cells between baseline and week 6. Low levels of normalized T-cell clonal expansion were also shown by some nonresponding patients. In partial responders in the 0.1-3.0 mg/kg groups, normalized peripheral clonal expansion was found to be among the lowest, especially among CD8+ T cells.

This clone has just a few counts. Its antigen is still unknown. Base qualities were left out, and no much larger clone turns up one base away. The trial excluded patients who had a history of autoimmune disease or were on systemic immunosuppression. Peripheral blood for TCR sequencing was collected from all dose cohorts at baseline, on cycle 4 day 1, and on cycle 7 day 1. The samples were drawn from a first-in-human, open-label, multicenter phase I dose-escalation trial of ivuxolimab. Adults with locally advanced or metastatic melanoma, renal cell carcinoma, hepatocellular carcinoma or head and neck squamous cell carcinoma were enrolled in the trial. Before TCR sequencing, CD4+ T cells and CD8+ T cells from peripheral blood were sorted into separate populations.

The source was CD4+ or CD8+ T cells sorted from blood, collected in a trial of the OX40 agonist ivuxolimab. Recombination linked TRBV14 to TRBJ2-3, with TRBD2 as a weak D call on 6 bases. The clonotype originates from an adult with an advanced solid tumor such as melanoma, head and neck, liver or kidney cancer. The DNA reads TGTGCCAGCAGCCATGTCCGGGGGTGCACAGATACGCAGTATTTT. Translated, it reads CASSHVRGCTDTQYF.